This T cell receptor (beta chain) originates from a study of a mutant IDH1 vaccine in newly diagnosed glioma (dated by TCRdb to 2020 to 2023). General notes on the study: Eight vaccinations were administered to patients in weeks 1, 3, 5, 7, 11, 15, 19 and 23, corresponding to visits V03 through V10. Vaccination began 4-6 weeks after radiotherapy alone, or alongside temozolomide cycles in the chemotherapy-containing groups. Of the approximately 35 treated patients, approximately 62% were male and roughly 40% were female, and a mean age of roughly 40 years was recorded. Before enrollment, most patients had been given radiochemotherapy with temozolomide as standard therapy, while the rest had received either radiotherapy alone or temozolomide alone. Six visits were used for peripheral blood collection: V03 (baseline), V05, V07, V10, V12 and V13. Longitudinal TCRB deep sequencing was done for 25 to 30 treated patients, wherever samples were available for exploratory analyses.

A remark on this clone: The antigen it binds to is not known. No quality values exist for individual bases; no much larger clone is one base distant.

The library relied on the immunoSEQ multiplex PCR assay. Following the manufacturer's protocol, the hsTCRB Kit was used to amplify rearranged TCR beta chain sequences. TCRB libraries were sequenced on an Illumina MiSeq. The paper's processing steps were these. Demultiplexing, trimming and gene mapping were performed with the kit vendor's proprietary platform. In its TCRdb copy, this immuneACCESS table keeps in-frame sequences only and misses some clones. Where compared with another copy, unresolved V genes explain less than half of these, and the others have no known cause. Clone size and V and J calls were adopted from that table, with D and trimming inferred from the DNA. Here the sample has 39,000 or so clones; 75% to 85% occur a single time. The ten largest make up approximately 5.7% of the sample. General conclusions and limits of the study: Vaccine-induced immune responses across multiple MHC alleles were detected in over 80% of patients. Pseudoprogression appeared unrelated to alterations in the top peripheral T cell clonotypes detected by TCRB sequencing. The authors noted that analyses of patient blood samples could not be reproduced because of sample limitations. Availability determined which PBMC samples were chosen for TCRB deep sequencing.

V was cut back by 5 bases and J by 0 bases, leaving a gap of 13 bases between them. CDR1 and CDR2 were assigned from the germline V gene as WSHSY and SAAADI. The CDR3 runs 16 residues from the cysteine to the phenylalanine. Just the 48-base CDR3 DNA is kept, in frame starting at base 1. Explained via the paper, the time point label denotes: week 5, during vaccination. Each vaccine dose, consisting of 300 ug of a 20-mer mutant IDH1 peptide in Montanide, was administered subcutaneously with topical imiquimod. The donors had newly diagnosed IDH1-mutant astrocytomas of WHO grade 3 or 4 that showed loss of nuclear ATRX. The samples were drawn from NOA16, a multicentre, single-arm, open-label phase I trial in Germany that tested a mutant IDH1 peptide vaccine in humans for the first time. Genomic DNA for TCRB sequencing was extracted from EDTA blood using the DNeasy Blood and Tissue Kit.

The sequenced sample was PBMCs, obtained from a glioma patient whose treatment included an IDH1 peptide vaccine. The V gene is TRBV10-2 and the J gene is TRBJ1-4; the best D guess is TRBD1, with 6 bases matching. This TCR was recovered from a man in his forties with glioma. The nucleotides are TGCGCCAGCAGTTGGGGGCCAATAACAACTAATGAAAAACTGTTTTTT. Its product reads: CASSWGPITTNEKLFF.